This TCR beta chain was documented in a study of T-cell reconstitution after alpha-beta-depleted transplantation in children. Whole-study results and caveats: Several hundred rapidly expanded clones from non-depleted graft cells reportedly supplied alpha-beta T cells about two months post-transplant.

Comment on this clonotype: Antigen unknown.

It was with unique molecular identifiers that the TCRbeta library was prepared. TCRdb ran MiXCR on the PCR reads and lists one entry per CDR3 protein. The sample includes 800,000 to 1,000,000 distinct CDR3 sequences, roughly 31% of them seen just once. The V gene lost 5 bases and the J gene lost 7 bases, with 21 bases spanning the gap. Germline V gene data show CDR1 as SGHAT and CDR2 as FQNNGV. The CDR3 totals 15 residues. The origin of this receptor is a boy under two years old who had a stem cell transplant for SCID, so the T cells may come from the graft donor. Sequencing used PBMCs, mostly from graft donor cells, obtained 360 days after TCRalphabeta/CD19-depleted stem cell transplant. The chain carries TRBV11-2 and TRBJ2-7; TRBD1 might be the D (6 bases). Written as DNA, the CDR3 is TGTGCCAGCAGCCGTTCTGAGGGGGTTCTGGGAGAGCAGTACTTC. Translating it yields CASSRSEGVLGEQYF.